Listed below are T cell receptor beta chains from one sample, sequenced in a study of OX40 agonist ivuxolimab in advanced cancers. This table comes from immunoSEQ multiplex PCR, and its TCRdb copy is limited to in-frame clones, with some not included. The top ten hold roughly 0.59% of the sample, which has roughly 71,000 clones, approximately 89% seen once. The material sequenced was CD4+ or CD8+ T cells sorted from blood, taken in a trial of the OX40 agonist ivuxolimab. All receptors derive from an adult with an advanced solid tumor such as melanoma, head and neck, liver or kidney cancer. Each CDR3 is given with its conserved first and last residue. D genes are given only for firm matches. Size tells how often a clone was seen (once, few, many) or the class of an expanded clone, and some rows leave it out.

d_call j_call clone_size v_call cdr3_nt cdr3_aa
TRBD2 TRBJ2-3 - TRBV2 TGTGCCAGCAGTAACCCTAGCGGGGGGATTACAGATACGCAGTATTTT CASSNPSGGITDTQYF
TRBD1 TRBJ2-1 - TRBV7-9 TGTGCCAGCAGCTTAGAAGGGACAGGGTTCTTC CASSLEGTGFF
- TRBJ1-4 - TRBV28 TGTGCCAGCAGTGCCACAGGAGGGGCTAATGAAAAACTGTTTTTT CASSATGGANEKLFF
- TRBJ2-1 - TRBV10-1 TGCGCCAGCAGTGAGGGGGTGGGTAACTATGAGCAGTTCTTC CASSEGVGNYEQFF
- TRBJ2-5 - TRBV18 TGTGCCAGCTCACCAGGGGCTACTTCTGGGACCCAGTACTTC CASSPGATSGTQYF
- TRBJ2-5 - TRBV11-2 TGTGCCAGCAGCCTCACAGGGGCGGGAAAGACCCAGTACTTC CASSLTGAGKTQYF
- TRBJ1-4 - TRBV29-1 TGCAGCGCCGGGGAAGGACTTCTTTATGAAAAACTGTTTTTT CSAGEGLLYEKLFF
- TRBJ1-2 - TRBV9 TGTGCCAGCACTTTCGGGTTGGGGACCGCCTATGGCTACACCTTC CASTFGLGTAYGYTF
- TRBJ1-1 - TRBV10-3 TGTGCCATCAGTGACTCGCGGGGTGGCACTGAAGCTTTCTTT CAISDSRGGTEAFF
- TRBJ2-7 - TRBV11-2 TGTGCCAGCAGCCCCGGGCAGTTAAGCTACGAGCAGTACTTC CASSPGQLSYEQYF
TRBD1 TRBJ2-3 - TRBV18 TGTGCCAGCTCACCACTCGGGACAGGGGGAACAGATACGCAGTATTTT CASSPLGTGGTDTQYF
- TRBJ2-5 - TRBV11-2 TGTGCCAGCAGCCATGAATCAGGGGAGCAGTACTTC CASSHESGEQYF
- TRBJ1-2 - TRBV28 TGTGCCAGCAAGAGGGGGGAAGGGAACTATGGCTACACCTTC CASKRGEGNYGYTF
TRBD2 TRBJ2-1 - TRBV6-1 TGTGCCAGCAGTGTCCAGCGGGGGGCAGATGAGCAGTTCTTC CASSVQRGADEQFF
- TRBJ2-1 - TRBV11-3 TGTGCCAGCAGCCTCGGGTTCTCCTACAATGAGCAGTTCTTC CASSLGFSYNEQFF
- TRBJ1-5 few TRBV2 TGTGCCAGCAAAGGGGGGGACAAAGTCAATCAGCCCCAGCATTTT CASKGGDKVNQPQHF
- TRBJ1-1 - TRBV5-5 TGTGCCAGCAGCTGGGGGGAAGACACTGAAGCTTTCTTT CASSWGEDTEAFF
TRBD2 TRBJ2-3 - TRBV7-2 TGTGCCAGCAGTCCCCTAGCGGGGGCCAGCACAGATACGCAGTATTTT CASSPLAGASTDTQYF
TRBD2 TRBJ2-3 once TRBV5-1 TGCGCCAGCAGCTCTGGGGCAGCGGGGGGCCTGGATACGCAGTATTTT CASSSGAAGGLDTQYF
TRBD1 TRBJ1-1 - TRBV7-6 TGTGCCAGCAGCTACCGGGACAGGGGTGAAGCTTTCTTT CASSYRDRGEAFF
- TRBJ2-2 - TRBV9 TGTGCCAGCAGCGTAGCGCGGGACATCTACACCGGGGAGCTGTTTTTT CASSVARDIYTGELFF
TRBD1 TRBJ1-5 - TRBV28 TGTGCCAGCAACGATCAGGACAGGAGCAATCAGCCCCAGCATTTT CASNDQDRSNQPQHF
- TRBJ1-2 - TRBV9 TGTGCCAGCGGCCCGGGGAAGGACCTCTATGGCTACACCTTC CASGPGKDLYGYTF